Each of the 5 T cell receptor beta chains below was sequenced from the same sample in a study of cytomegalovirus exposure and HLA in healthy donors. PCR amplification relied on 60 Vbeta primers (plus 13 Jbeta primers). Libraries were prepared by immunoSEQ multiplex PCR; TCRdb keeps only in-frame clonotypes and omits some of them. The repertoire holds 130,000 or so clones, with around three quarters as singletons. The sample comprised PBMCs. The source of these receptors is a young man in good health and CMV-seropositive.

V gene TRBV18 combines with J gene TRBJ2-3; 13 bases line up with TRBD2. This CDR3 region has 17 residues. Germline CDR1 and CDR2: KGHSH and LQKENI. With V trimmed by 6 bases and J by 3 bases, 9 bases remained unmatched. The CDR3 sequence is CASSPRTSGSLTDTQYF. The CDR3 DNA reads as TGTGCCAGCTCGCCCCGGACTAGCGGGAGTTTGACAGATACGCAGTATTTT.

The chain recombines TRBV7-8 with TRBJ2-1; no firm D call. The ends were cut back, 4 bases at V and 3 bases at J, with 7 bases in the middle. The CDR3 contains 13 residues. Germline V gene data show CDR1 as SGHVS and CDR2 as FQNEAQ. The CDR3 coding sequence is TGTGCCAGCAGCTCGACAATCTACAATGAGCAGTTCTTC. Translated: CASSSTIYNEQFF.

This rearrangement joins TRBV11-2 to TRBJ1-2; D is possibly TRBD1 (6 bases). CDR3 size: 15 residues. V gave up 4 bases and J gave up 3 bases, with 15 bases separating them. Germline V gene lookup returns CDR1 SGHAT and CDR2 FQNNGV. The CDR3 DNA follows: TGTGCCAGCAGCTCCTACGACAGGCCCTACTATGGCTACACCTTC. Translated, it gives CASSSYDRPYYGYTF.

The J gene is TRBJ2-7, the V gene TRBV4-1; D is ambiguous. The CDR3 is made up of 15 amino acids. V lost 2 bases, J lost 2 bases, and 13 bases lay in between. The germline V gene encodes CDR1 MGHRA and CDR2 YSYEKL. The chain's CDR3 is CASSQSVTAPYEQYF. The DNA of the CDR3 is TGCGCCAGCAGCCAATCGGTCACAGCTCCCTACGAGCAGTACTTC.

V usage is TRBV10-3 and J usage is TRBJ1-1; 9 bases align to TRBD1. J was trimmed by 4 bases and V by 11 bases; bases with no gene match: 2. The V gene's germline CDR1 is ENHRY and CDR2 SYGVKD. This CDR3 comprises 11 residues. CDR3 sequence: CAVTGGTEAFF. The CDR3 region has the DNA TGTGCCGTGACAGGGGGCACTGAAGCTTTCTTT.